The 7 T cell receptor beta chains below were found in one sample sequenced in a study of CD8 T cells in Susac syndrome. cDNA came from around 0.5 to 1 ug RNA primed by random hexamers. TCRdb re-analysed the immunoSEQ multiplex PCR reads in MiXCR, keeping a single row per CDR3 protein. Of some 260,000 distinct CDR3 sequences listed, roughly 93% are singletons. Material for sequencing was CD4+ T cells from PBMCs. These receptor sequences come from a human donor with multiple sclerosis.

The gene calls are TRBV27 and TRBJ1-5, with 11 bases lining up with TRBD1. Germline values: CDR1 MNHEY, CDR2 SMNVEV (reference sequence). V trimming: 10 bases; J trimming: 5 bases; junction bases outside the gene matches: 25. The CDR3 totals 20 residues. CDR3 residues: CAKEQRKSDRGRERDQPQHF. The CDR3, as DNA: TGTGCCAAAGAGCAAAGAAAATCGGACAGGGGGCGAGAGAGGGATCAGCCCCAGCATTTT.

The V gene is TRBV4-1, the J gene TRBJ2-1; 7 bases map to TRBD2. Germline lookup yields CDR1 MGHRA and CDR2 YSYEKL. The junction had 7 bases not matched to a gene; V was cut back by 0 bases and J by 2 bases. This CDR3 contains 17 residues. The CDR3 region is CASSQDLAGAPYNEQFF. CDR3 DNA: TGCGCCAGCAGCCAAGATCTCGCGGGAGCGCCCTACAATGAGCAGTTCTTC.

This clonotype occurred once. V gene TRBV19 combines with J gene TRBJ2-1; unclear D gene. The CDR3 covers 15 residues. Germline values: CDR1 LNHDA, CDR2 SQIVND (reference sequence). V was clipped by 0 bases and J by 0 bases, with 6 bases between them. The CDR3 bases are TGTGCCAGTAGTATAGATGCGAGCTCCTACAATGAGCAGTTCTTC. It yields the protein CASSIDASSYNEQFF.

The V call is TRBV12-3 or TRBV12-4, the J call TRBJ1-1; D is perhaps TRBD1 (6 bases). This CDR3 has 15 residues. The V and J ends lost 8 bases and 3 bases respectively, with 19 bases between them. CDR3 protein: CASQQGALPDTEAFF. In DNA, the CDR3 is TGTGCCAGCCAACAGGGAGCCCTTCCTGACACTGAAGCTTTCTTT.

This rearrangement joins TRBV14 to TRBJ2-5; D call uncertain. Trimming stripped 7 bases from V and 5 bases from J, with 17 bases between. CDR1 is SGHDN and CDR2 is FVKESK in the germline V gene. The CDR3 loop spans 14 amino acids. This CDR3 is CASKLTAPTETQYF. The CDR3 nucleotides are TGTGCCAGCAAACTGACGGCCCCAACGGAGACCCAGTACTTC.

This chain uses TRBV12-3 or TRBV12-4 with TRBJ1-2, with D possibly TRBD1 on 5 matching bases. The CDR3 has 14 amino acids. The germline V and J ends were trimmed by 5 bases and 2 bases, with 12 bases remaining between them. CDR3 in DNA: TGTGCCAGCAGTCTGGCAGGGCCCAACTATGGCTACACCTTC. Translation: CASSLAGPNYGYTF.

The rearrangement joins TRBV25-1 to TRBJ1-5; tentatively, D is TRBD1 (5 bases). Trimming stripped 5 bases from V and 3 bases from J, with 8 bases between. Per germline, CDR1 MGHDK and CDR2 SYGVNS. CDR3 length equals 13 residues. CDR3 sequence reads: CASSWGVNQPQHF. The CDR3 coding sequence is TGTGCCAGCAGTTGGGGGGTCAATCAGCCCCAGCATTTT.